The T cell receptor (beta chain) described here comes from a study of control samples from healthy donors and cancer patients. This CDR3 region has 15 residues. Trimming removed 4 bases at V and 2 bases at J, with 12 bases between. The V gene's germline CDR1 is LGHDT and CDR2 YNNKEL (reference sequence). Clones were read by immunoSEQ multiplex PCR, and TCRdb kept only the in-frame ones, dropping some. The sample carries over 100,000 clones, approximately 92% recorded once. The sequencing input was blood. This chain joins TRBV3-1 (or the pseudogene TRBV3-2) and TRBJ1-3; weak D call: TRBD1 (5 bases). The clonotype originates from a man between 18 and 29 years old in good health. As DNA, the CDR3 is TGTGCCAGCAGCCTGGGGACGACCGCTGGAAACACCATATATTTT. It codes for CASSLGTTAGNTIYF.